The 9 T cell receptor beta chains below come from one sample, sequenced in a study of yellow fever vaccine responses in identical twins. A single record per CDR3 protein comes from TCRdb applying MiXCR to the RT-PCR reads. This sample has about 19,000 distinct CDR3 sequences, with around 70% found just once. The sample here was T cells from blood (PBMCs), unsorted or a sorted subset (not recorded which), taken before or after yellow fever vaccination (not recorded which). These receptors were obtained from a woman aged 18-35 years who received the yellow fever vaccine.

The genes are TRBV29-1 and TRBJ1-1; the D is unclear. Per germline, CDR1 SQVTM and CDR2 ANQGSEA. CDR3 length equals 14 residues. Trimming pared 5 bases from V and 0 bases from J, leaving 13 bases between. The DNA of the CDR3 is TGCAGCGTTCCTAAAACGGGGATGAACACTGAAGCTTTCTTT. It codes for CSVPKTGMNTEAFF. Based on the CDR3 plus reference TRBV29-1 and TRBJ1-1, the full variable domain is SAVISQKPSRDICQRGTSLTIQCQVDSQVTMMFWYRQQPGQSLTLIATANQGSEATYESGFVIDKFPISRPNLTFSTLTVSNMSPEDSSIYLCSVPKTGMNTEAFFGQGTRLTVV.

The chain recombines TRBV12-3 or TRBV12-4 with TRBJ1-1, with TRBD1 as a possible D gene (5 bases). The CDR3 contains 13 residues. Trimming pared 1 base from V and 10 bases from J, leaving 13 bases between. CDR3 sequence reads: CASSLERPGGAFF. The CDR3 nucleotides are TGTGCCAGCAGTTTAGAACGGCCCGGGGGAGCTTTCTTT.

This clonotype was seen a few times. The CDR3 bases are TGCAGCGTTGAGGGACCAGACACCGGGGAGCTGTTTTTT. This gives the protein CSVEGPDTGELFF. The chain has TRBV29-1 and TRBJ2-2; the D call may be TRBD1 or TRBD2 (5 bases each). Trimming pared 3 bases from V and 3 bases from J, leaving 8 bases between. The CDR3 is made up of 13 amino acids. Germline lookup yields CDR1 SQVTM and CDR2 ANQGSEA.

The CDR3 DNA reads as TGTGCCAGCAGTAAAGGCGGGAATCAGCCCCAGCATTTT. As protein: CASSKGGNQPQHF. The chain links TRBV6-1 to TRBJ1-5, with unresolved D. V lost 5 bases and J lost 4, with 9 bases in between. The CDR3 contains 13 residues. CDR1 is MNHNS and CDR2 is SASEGT in the germline V gene.

This chain joins TRBV12-3 or TRBV12-4 and TRBJ2-1; D gene unclear. Trimming removed 5 bases from V and 10 bases from J, with 12 bases in between. The CDR3 loop spans 12 amino acids. CDR3 in amino acids: CASSPYLWEQFF. The CDR3 coding sequence is TGTGCCAGCAGTCCCTACCTTTGGGAGCAGTTCTTC.

This clonotype was picked up a small number of times. The V and J genes are TRBV6-5 and TRBJ2-1; 11 bases fit TRBD2. The V and J ends lost 4 bases and 7 bases, in that order; junction bases with no gene match: 9. Germline loops: CDR1 MNHEY, CDR2 SVGAGI. This CDR3 is built from 16 residues. The CDR3 here is CASSSLAGGPINEQFF. CDR3 sequence (DNA): TGTGCCAGCAGTTCATTAGCGGGAGGGCCTATAAATGAGCAGTTCTTC.

This rearrangement joins TRBV4-1 to TRBJ2-3; no definite D call. CDR3 length: 15 amino acids. Trimming stripped 0 bases from V and 2 bases from J, with 9 bases between. CDR1 and CDR2 from the germline V gene are MGHRA and YSYEKL. DNA for the CDR3: TGCGCCAGCAGCCAAGAGACCGGTAACACAGATACGCAGTATTTT. This encodes CASSQETGNTDTQYF.

This clonotype was recorded a few times. This chain connects TRBV10-1 to TRBJ2-7, with a tentative D call TRBD1 (6 bases). In germline, CDR1 is WNHNN, CDR2 SYGVQD (reference sequence). CDR3 length: 13 residues. Trimming removed 2 bases from V and 6 bases from J, with 11 bases in between. The CDR3 nucleotides are TGCGCCAGCAGTGAGACCACAGGGCGCGAGCAGTACGTC. It yields the protein CASSETTGREQYV.

The V gene is TRBV18, the J gene TRBJ2-1; perhaps TRBD2 as D (6 bases). The germline gives CDR1 KGHSH, CDR2 LQKENI. The CDR3 spans 15 residues. Trimming shortened V by 5 bases and J by 1 base, and 12 bases separated the two germline ends. CDR3 loop: CASSSDSGSYNEQFF. CDR3 bases: TGTGCCAGCTCATCCGATAGCGGTTCCTACAATGAGCAGTTCTTC. Based on the CDR3 plus reference TRBV18 and TRBJ2-1, the full variable domain is NAGVMQNPRHLVRRRGQEARLRCSPMKGHSHVYWYRQLPEEGLKFMVYLQKENIIDESGMPKERFSAEFPKEGPSILRIQQVVRGDSAAYFCASSSDSGSYNEQFFGPGTRLTVL.